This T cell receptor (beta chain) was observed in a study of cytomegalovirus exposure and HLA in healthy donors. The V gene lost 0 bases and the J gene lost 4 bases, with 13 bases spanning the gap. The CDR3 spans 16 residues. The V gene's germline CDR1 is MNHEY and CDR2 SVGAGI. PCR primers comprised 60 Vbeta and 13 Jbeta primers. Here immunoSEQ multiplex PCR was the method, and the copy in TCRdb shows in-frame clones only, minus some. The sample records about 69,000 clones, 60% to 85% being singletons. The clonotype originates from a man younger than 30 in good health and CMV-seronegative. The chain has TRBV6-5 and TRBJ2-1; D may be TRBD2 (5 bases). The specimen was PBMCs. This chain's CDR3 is CASSYSRELGYNEQFF. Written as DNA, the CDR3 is TGTGCCAGCAGTTACTCGAGGGAGTTGGGGTACAATGAGCAGTTCTTC.